This T cell receptor (beta chain) is drawn from a study of T cells after yellow fever vaccination. Findings of the study overall: Almost all vaccine-responding clonotypes were not detected in the sorted memory subsets at the day 0 time point.

Germline V gene lookup returns CDR1 SGHKS and CDR2 YYEKEE (reference sequence). The CDR3 sequence is 13 residues long. V lost 4 bases and J lost 2; bases outside the gene matches: 3. TCRdb reanalysed the 5' RACE reads using MiXCR and keeps one entry per CDR3 protein. The sample contains some 48,000 distinct CDR3 sequences, around 6.8% of which appear only once. This receptor was obtained from a man aged 25-45 years who received the YFV17D yellow fever vaccine. The sample in question was PBMCs, either bulk or a sorted T-cell subset (CD4+, CD8+, memory, or dextramer-sorted; not recorded which), obtained 45 days after the yellow fever booster vaccination. The chain uses TRBV5-5 and TRBJ2-7, with 7 bases matching TRBD1. The CDR3 DNA sequence: TGTGCCAGCAGCCGGACAGGCACCTACGAGCAGTACTTC. This translates into CASSRTGTYEQYF.